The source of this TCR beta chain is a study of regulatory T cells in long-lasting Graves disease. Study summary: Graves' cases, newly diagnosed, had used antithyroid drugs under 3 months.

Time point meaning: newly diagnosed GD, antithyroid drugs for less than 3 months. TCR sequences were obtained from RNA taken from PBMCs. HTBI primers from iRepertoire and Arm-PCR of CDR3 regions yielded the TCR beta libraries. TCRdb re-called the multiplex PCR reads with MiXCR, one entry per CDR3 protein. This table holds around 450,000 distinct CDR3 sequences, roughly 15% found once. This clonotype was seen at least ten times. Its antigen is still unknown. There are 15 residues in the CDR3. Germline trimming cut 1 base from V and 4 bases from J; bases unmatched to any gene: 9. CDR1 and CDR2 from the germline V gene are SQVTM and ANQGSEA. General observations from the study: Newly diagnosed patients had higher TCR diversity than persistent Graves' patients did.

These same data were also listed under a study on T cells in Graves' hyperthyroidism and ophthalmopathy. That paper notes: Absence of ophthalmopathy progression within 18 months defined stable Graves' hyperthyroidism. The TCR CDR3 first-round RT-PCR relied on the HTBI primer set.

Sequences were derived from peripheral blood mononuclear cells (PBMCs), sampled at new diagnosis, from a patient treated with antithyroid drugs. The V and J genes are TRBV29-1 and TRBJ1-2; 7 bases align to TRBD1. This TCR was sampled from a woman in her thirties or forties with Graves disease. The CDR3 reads CSVEGSRGRVYGYTF. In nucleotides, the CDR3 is TGCAGCGTTGAAGGTTCTAGGGGGCGCGTCTATGGCTACACCTTC.